This T cell receptor (beta chain) was profiled in a study of T-cell reconstitution after alpha-beta-depleted transplantation in children. Unique molecular identifiers were incorporated when the TCRbeta library was constructed. MiXCR was run by TCRdb on the PCR reads, yielding one entry per CDR3 protein. The sample lists some 200,000 distinct CDR3 sequences, roughly 6.3% occurring once. This CDR3 comprises 17 residues. Germline V gene sequence: CDR1 LNHNV, CDR2 YYDKDF (reference sequence). V shed 5 bases and J 7 bases; nucleotides not matched to a gene: 14. This receptor was obtained from a girl under three years old with combined immunodeficiency, due to receive a stem cell transplant. This specimen consisted of PBMCs, obtained before TCRalphabeta/CD19-depleted stem cell transplant. This sequence joins TRBV15 and TRBJ2-2; 9 bases line up with TRBD2. The DNA for the CDR3 is TGTGCCACCAGCCAAGATCTCGGCGGGAGGGCCATCGGGGAGCTGTTTTTT. Translation: CATSQDLGGRAIGELFF.